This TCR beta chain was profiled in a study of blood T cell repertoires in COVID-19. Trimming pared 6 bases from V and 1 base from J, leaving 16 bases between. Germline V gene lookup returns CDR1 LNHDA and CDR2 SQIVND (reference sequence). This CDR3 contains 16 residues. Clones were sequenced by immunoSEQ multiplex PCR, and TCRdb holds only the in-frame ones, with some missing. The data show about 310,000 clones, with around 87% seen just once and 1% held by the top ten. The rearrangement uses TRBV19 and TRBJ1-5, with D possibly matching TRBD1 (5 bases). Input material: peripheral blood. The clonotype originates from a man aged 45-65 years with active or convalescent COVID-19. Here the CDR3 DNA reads TGTGCCAGTAGCTACGGTGGGGGGGGGAGCAATCAGCCCCAGCATTTT. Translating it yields CASSYGGGGSNQPQHF. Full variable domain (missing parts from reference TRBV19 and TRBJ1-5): DGGITQSPKYLFRKEGQNVTLSCEQNLNHDAMYWYRQDPGQGLRLIYYSQIVNDFQKGDIAEGYSVSREKKESFPLTVTSAQKNPTAFYLCASSYGGGGSNQPQHFGDGTRLSIL.